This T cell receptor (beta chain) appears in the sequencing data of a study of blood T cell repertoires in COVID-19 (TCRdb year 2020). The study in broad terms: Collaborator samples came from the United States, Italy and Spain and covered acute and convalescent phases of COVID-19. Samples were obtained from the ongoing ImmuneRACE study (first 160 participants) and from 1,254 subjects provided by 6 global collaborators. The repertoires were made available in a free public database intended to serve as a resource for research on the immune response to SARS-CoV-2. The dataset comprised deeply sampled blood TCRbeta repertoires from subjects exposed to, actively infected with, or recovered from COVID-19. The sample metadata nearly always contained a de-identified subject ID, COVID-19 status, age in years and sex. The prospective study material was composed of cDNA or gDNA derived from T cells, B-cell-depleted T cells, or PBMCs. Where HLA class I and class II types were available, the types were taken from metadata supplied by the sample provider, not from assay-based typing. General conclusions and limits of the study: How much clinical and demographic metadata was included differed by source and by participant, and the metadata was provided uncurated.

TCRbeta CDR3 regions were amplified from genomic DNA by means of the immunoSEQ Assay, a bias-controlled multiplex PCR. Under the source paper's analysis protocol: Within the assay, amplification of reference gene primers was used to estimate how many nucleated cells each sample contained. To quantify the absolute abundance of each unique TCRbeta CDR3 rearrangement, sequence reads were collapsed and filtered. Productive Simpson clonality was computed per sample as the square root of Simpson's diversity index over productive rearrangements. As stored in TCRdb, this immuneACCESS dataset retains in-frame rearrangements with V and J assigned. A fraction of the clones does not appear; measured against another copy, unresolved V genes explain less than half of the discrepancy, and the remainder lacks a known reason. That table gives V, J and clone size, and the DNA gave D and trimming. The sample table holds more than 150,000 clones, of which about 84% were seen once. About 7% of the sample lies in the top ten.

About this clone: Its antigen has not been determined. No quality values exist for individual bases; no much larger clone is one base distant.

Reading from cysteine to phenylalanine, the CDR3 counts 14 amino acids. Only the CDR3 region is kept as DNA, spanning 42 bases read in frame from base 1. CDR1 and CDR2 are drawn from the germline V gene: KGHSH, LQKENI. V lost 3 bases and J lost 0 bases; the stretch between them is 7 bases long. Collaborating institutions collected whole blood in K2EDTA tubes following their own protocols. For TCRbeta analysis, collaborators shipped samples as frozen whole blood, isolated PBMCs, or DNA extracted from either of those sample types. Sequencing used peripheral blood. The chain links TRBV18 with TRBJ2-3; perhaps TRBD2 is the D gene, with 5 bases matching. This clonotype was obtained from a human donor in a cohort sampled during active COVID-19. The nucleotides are TGTGCCAGCTCACCGGGAGCGAGCACAGATACGCAGTATTTT. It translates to CASSPGASTDTQYF.